Here is one T cell receptor (beta chain) with its context. These data are taken from a study of blood T cell repertoires in COVID-19. Study-level background: Sources were T cells, B-cell-depleted T cells, or PBMCs; the material itself was cDNA or gDNA.

V lost 9 bases and J lost 6, with 12 bases in between. The CDR3 is made up of 12 amino acids. Germline CDR1 and CDR2: LNHDA and SQIVND (reference sequence). Seattle-derived patients entered the study during active infection and were followed longitudinally. Profiling relied on immunoSEQ multiplex PCR, and the TCRdb table lists in-frame clones only, not all of them. The sample carries fewer than 200,000 clones, 82% recorded once. This sequence was found in a woman between 55 and 75 years old with COVID-19, enrolled during active disease. The sequenced material came from peripheral blood. The chain couples TRBV19 to TRBJ1-5; D possibly corresponds to TRBD1 (6 bases). The CDR3 DNA reads as TGTGCCAGCAGGGGAGTGTCTCAGCCCCAGCATTTT. Translating gives CASRGVSQPQHF.